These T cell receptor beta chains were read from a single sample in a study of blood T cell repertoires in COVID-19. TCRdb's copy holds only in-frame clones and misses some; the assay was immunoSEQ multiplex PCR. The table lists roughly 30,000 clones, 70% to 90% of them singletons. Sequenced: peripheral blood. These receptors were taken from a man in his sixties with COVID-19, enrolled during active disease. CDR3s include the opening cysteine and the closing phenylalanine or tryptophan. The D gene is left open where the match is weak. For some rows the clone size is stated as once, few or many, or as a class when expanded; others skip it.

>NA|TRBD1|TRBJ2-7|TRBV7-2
CASSSQGAFSYEQYF
TGTGCCAGCAGCTCGCAGGGGGCCTTCTCCTACGAGCAGTACTTC
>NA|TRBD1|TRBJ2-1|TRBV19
CASSIRDRGRMSYEQFF
TGTGCCAGTAGTATCCGGGACAGGGGGCGCATGAGCTATGAGCAGTTCTTC
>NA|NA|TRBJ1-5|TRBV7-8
CASSPQTTSNQPQHF
TGTGCCAGCAGCCCCCAGACAACGAGCAATCAGCCCCAGCATTTT
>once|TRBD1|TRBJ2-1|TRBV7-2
CASSSRQGWNEQFF
TGTGCCAGCAGCTCCCGACAGGGTTGGAATGAGCAGTTCTTC
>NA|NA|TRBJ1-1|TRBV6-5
CASSTRDSGGRAFF
TGTGCCAGCAGTACGAGGGATTCCGGGGGTCGGGCTTTCTTT
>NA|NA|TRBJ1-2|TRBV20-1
CSLRFNYGYTF
TGCAGTCTTAGATTTAACTATGGCTACACCTTC
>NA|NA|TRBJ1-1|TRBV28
CASSSPQNTEAFF
TGTGCCAGCAGTTCGCCACAGAACACTGAAGCTTTCTTT
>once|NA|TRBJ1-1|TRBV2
CVWGRTNTEAFF
TGTGTCTGGGGCAGGACGAACACTGAAGCTTTCTTT
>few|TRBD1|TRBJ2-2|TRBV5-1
CASSFTGGYTGELFF
TGCGCCAGCAGCTTTACAGGGGGATACACCGGGGAGCTGTTTTTT
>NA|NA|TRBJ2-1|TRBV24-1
CATSDLRGNSYNEQFF
TGTGCCACCAGTGATTTAAGGGGGAATTCCTACAATGAGCAGTTCTTC
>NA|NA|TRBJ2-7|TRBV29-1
CSVGTSYEQYF
TGCAGCGTAGGGACATCCTACGAGCAGTACTTC
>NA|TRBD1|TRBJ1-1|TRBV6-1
CASSEDRGSEAFF
TGTGCCAGCAGTGAAGACAGGGGGAGTGAAGCTTTCTTT
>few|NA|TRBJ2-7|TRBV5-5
CASSSYYEQYF
TGTGCCAGCAGCTCCTACTACGAGCAGTACTTC
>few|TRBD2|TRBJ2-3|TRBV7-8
CASSPSGRTSSTDTQYF
TGTGCCAGCAGTCCTAGCGGGAGGACATCTAGCACAGATACGCAGTATTTT